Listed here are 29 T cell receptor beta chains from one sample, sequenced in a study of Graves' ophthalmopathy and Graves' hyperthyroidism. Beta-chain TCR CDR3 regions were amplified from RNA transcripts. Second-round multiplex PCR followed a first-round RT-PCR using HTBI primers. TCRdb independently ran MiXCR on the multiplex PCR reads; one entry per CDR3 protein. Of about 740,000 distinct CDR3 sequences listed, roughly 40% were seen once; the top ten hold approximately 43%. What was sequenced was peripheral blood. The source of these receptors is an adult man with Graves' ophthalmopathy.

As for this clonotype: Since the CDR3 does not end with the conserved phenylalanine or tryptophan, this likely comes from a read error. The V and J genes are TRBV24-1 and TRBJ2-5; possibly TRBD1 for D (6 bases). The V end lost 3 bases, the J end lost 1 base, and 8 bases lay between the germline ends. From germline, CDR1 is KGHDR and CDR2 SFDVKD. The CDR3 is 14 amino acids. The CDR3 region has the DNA TGTGCCACCAGTGATAGGACAGTCCAAGAGACCCAGTACCTC. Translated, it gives CATSDRTVQETQYL.

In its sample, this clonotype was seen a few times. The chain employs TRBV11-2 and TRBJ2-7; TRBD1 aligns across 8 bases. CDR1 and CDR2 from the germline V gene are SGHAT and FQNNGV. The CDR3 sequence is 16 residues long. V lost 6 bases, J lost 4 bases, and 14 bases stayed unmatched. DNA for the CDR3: TGTGCCAGCAGGGCGCTCCAGGGGGCGAACCAGTACGAGCAGTACTTC. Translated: CASRALQGANQYEQYF.

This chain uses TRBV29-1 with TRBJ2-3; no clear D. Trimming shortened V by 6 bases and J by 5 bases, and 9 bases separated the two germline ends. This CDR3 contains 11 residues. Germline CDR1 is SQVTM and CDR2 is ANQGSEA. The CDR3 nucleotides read TGCAGCGTCCCCTTAGAAGATACGCAGTATTTT. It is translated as CSVPLEDTQYF.

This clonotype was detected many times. CDR3 in amino acids: CASSPGVTEAFF. CDR3 DNA: TGTGCCAGCAGCCCGGGGGTCACTGAAGCTTTCTTT. This rearrangement joins TRBV7-9 to TRBJ1-1; a possible D gene is TRBD1 (5 bases). The CDR3 covers 12 residues. V dropped 5 bases and J dropped 4 bases, with 8 bases sitting between them. The germline gives CDR1 SEHNR, CDR2 FQNEAQ (reference sequence).

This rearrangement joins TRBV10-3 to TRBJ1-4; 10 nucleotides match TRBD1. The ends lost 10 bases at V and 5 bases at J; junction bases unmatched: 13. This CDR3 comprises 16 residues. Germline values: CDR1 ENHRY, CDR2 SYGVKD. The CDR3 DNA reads TGTGCCAGCACCACCCGGGACAGGGGAGAGAATGAAAAACTGTTTTTT. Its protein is CASTTRDRGENEKLFF.

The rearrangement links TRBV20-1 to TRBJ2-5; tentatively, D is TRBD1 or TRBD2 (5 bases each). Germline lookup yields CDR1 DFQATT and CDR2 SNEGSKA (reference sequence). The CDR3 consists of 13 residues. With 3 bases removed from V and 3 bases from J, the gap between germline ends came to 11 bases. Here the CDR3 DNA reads TGCAGTGCTAGGGGGGACGGTGAAGAGACCCAGTACTTC. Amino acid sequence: CSARGDGEETQYF.

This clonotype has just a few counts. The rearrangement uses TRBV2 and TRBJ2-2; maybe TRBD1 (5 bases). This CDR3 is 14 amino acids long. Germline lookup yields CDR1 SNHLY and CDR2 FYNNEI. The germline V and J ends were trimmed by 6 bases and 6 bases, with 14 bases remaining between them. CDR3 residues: CASRGRMQPGELFF. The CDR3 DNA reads TGTGCCAGCAGGGGGCGCATGCAGCCCGGGGAGCTGTTTTTT.

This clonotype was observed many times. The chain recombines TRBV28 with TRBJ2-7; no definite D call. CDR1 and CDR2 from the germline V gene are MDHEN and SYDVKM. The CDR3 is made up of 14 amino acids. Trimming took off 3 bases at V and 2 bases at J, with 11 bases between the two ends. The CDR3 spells CASSFRGFPYEQYF. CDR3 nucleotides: TGTGCCAGCAGTTTTAGAGGATTCCCCTACGAGCAGTACTTC.

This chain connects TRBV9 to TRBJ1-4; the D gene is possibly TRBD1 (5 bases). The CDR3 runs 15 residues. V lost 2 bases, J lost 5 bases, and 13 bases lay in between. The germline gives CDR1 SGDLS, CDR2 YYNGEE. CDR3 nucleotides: TGTGCCAGCAGCGTTGGGCCAGGGAAGAATGAAAAACTGTTTTTT. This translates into CASSVGPGKNEKLFF. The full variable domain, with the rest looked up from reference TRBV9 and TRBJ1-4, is DSGVTQTPKHLITATGQRVTLRCSPRSGDLSVYWYQQSLDQGLQFLIQYYNGEERAKGNILERFSAQQFPDLHSELNLSSLELGDSALYFCASSVGPGKNEKLFFGSGTQLSVL.

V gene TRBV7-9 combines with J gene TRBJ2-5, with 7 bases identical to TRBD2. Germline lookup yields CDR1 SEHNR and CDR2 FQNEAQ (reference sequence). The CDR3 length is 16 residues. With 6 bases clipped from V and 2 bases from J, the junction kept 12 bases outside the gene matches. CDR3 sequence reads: CASRAWGGSFQETQYF. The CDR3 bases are TGTGCCAGCAGGGCTTGGGGCGGGAGTTTTCAAGAGACCCAGTACTTC. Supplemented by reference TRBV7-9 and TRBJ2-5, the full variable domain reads DTGVSQNPRHKITKRGQNVTFRCDPISEHNRLYWYRQTLGQGPEFLTYFQNEAQLEKSRLLSDRFSAERPKGSFSTLEIQRTEQGDSAMYLCASRAWGGSFQETQYFGPGTRLLVL.

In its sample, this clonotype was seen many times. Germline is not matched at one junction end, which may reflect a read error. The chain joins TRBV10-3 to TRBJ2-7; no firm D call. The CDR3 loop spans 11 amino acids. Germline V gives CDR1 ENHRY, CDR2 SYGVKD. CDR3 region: CASSYSSEQYF. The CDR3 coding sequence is TGTGCCAGCAGTTACTCGAGCGAGCAGTACTTC.

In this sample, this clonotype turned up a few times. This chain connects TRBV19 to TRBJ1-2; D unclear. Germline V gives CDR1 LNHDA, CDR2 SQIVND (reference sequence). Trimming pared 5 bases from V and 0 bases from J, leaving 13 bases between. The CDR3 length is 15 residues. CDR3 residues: CASSPHRRSNYGYTF. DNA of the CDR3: TGTGCCAGTAGTCCCCACCGAAGATCTAACTATGGCTACACCTTC. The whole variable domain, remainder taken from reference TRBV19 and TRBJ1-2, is DGGITQSPKYLFRKEGQNVTLSCEQNLNHDAMYWYRQDPGQGLRLIYYSQIVNDFQKGDIAEGYSVSREKKESFPLTVTSAQKNPTAFYLCASSPHRRSNYGYTFGSGTRLTVV.

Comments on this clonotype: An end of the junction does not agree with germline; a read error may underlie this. The DNA for the CDR3 is TGTGCCAGCAGTTACTCGTTCGCCGGGACAAGGAATTCACCCCTCCACTTT. The encoded protein is CASSYSFAGTRNSPLHF. The chain joins TRBV10-3 to TRBJ1-6; a weak D match, TRBD1 (6 bases). Germline V gives CDR1 ENHRY, CDR2 SYGVKD. The CDR3 runs to 17 residues.

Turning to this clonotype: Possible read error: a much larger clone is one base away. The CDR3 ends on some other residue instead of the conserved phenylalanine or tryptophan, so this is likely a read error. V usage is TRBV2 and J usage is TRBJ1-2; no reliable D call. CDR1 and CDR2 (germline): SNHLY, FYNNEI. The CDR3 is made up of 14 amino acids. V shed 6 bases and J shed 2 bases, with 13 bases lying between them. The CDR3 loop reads CASSVGHGNYGYTI. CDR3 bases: TGTGCCAGCAGCGTAGGTCACGGAAACTATGGCTACACCATC.

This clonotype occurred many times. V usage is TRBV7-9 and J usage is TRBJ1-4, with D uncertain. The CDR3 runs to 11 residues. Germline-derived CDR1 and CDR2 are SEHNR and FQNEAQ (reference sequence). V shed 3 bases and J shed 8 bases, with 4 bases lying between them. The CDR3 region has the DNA TGTGCCAGCAGCTTTGGAGAAAAACTGTTTTTT. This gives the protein CASSFGEKLFF.

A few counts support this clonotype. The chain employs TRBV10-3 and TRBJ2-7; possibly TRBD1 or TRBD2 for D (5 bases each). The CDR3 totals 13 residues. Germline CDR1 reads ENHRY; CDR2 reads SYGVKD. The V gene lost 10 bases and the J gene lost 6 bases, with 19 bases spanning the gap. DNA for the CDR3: TGTGCCAGCTCACCACTAGAGAGGGGCGAGCAGTACTTC. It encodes CASSPLERGEQYF.

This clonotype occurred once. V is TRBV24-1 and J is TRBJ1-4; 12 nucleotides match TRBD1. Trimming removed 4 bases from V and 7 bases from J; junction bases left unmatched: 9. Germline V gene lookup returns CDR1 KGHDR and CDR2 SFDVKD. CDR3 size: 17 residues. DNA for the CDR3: TGTGCCACCAGTGACCCAGGGACAGGGGGCGGTCTTGAAAAACTGTTTTTT. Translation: CATSDPGTGGGLEKLFF.

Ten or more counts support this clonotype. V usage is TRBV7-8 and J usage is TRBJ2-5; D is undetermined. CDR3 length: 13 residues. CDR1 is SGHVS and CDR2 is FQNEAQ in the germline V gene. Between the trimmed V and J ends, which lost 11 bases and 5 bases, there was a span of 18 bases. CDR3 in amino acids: CASINGPAETQYF. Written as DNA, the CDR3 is TGTGCCTCAATCAACGGGCCGGCGGAGACCCAGTACTTC.

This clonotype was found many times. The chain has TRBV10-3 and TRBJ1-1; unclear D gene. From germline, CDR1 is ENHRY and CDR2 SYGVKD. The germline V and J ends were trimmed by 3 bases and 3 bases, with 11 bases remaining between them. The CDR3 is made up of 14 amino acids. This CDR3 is CAISEGGSDTEAFF. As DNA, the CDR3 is TGTGCCATCAGTGAAGGAGGTTCCGACACTGAAGCTTTCTTT.

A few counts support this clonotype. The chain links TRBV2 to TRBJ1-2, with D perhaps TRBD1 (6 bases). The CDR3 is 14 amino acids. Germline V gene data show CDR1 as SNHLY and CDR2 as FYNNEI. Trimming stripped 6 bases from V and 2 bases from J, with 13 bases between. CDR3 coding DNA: TGTGCCAGCAGAGACAGGAATTCGAACTATGGCTACACCTTC. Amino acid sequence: CASRDRNSNYGYTF. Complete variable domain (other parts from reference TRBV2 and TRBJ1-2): EPEVTQTPSHQVTQMGQEVILRCVPISNHLYFYWYRQILGQKVEFLVSFYNNEISEKSEIFDDQFSVERPDGSNFTLKIRSTKLEDSAMYFCASRDRNSNYGYTFGSGTRLTVV.

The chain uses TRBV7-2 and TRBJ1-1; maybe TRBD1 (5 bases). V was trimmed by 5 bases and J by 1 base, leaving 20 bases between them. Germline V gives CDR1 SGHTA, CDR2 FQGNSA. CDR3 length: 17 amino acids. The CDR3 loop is CASSVCRSGGWNTEAFF. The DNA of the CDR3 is TGTGCCAGCAGCGTCTGCCGATCGGGGGGGTGGAACACTGAAGCTTTCTTT.

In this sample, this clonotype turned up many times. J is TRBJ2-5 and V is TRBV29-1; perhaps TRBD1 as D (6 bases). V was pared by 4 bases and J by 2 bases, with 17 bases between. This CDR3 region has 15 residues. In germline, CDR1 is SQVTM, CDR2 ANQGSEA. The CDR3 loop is CSVGSAGVYQETQYF. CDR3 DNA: TGCAGCGTTGGATCGGCAGGGGTGTATCAAGAGACCCAGTACTTC.

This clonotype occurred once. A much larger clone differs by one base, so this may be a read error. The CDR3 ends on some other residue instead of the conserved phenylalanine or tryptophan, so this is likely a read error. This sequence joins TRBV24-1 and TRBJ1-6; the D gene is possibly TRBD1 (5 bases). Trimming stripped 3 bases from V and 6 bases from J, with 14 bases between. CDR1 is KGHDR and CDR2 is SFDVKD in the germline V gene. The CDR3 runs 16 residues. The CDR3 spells CATSDPREGVNSPLHL. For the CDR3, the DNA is TGTGCCACCAGTGATCCTCGGGAAGGGGTTAATTCACCCCTCCACCTT.

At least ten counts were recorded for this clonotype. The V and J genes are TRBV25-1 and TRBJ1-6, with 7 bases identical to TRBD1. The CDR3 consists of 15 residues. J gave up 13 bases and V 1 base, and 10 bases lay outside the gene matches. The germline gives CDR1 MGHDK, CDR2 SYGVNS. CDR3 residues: CASSEWDSVYAPLHF. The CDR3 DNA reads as TGTGCCAGCAGTGAATGGGACAGCGTCTATGCGCCCCTCCACTTT.

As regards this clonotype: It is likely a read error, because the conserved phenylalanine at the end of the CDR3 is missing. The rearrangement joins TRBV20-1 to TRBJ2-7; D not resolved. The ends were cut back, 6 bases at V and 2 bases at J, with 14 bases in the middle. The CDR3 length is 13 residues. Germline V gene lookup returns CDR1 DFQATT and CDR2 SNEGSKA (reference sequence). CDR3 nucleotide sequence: TGCAGTGCCAAAAGCGTACAGACCTACGAGCAGTACTGC. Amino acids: CSAKSVQTYEQYC.

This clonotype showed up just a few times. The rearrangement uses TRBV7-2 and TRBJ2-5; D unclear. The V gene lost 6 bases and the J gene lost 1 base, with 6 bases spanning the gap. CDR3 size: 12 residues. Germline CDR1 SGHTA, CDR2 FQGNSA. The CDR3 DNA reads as TGTGCCAGCAGTGACGTCCAAGAGACCCAGTACTTC. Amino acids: CASSDVQETQYF.

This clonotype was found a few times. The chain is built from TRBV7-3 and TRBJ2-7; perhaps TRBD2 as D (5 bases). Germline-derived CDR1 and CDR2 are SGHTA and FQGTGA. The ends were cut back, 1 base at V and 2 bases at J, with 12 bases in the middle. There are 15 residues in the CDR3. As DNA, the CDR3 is TGTGCCAGCAGCTTAAACGGGGTAGGGACCTACGAGCAGTACTTC. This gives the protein CASSLNGVGTYEQYF.

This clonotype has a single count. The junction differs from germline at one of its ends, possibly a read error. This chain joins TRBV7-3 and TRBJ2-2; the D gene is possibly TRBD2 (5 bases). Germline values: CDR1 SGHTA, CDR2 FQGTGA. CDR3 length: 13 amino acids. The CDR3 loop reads CASSFHQTGELLF. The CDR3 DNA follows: TGTGCCAGCAGCTTTCACCAGACTGGGGAGCTGCTTTTT. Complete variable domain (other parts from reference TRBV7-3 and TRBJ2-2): GAGVSQTPSNKVTEKGKYVELRCDPISGHTALYWYRQSLGQGPEFLIYFQGTGAADDSGLPNDRFFAVRPEGSVSTLKIQRTERGDSAVYLCASSFHQTGELLFGEGSRLTVL.

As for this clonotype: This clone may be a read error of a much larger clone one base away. The CDR3 spells CATSISRGFSGNTINF. As DNA, the CDR3 is TGTGCCACCAGCATTTCAAGGGGTTTCTCTGGAAACACCATAAATTTT. This chain links TRBV15 with TRBJ1-3; tentative D call: TRBD1 (5 bases). This CDR3 comprises 16 residues. The germline CDR1 and CDR2 sequences are LNHNV and YYDKDF (reference sequence).